This T cell receptor (beta chain) appears in the sequencing data of a study of CD8+CD57+ T cells in acquired aplastic anemia. Study-wide background: DNA from sorted CD4+ and CD8+ cells averaged 3.2 ug.

The TCR beta profiling, which covered VDJ combination and CDR3 sequence, was carried out using genomic DNA as the template. TCRdb re-derived calls from the reads in MiXCR, one entry per CDR3 protein. The table lists about 180,000 distinct CDR3 sequences, approximately 52% of them singletons. Overall study findings and caveats: Patients and controls shared twenty-nine CD8+ CDR3 sequences.

About this clonotype: Its antigen is currently unknown.

Sequenced patients had shown CD8+CD57+ cell expansion by flow cytometry. Each patient carried a diagnosis of severe acquired aplastic anemia. Blood sampling was performed on the patients, and none of them had received therapy by then. The source is a human donor with aplastic anemia. The sample consisted of sorted CD4+, CD8+, or CD8+CD57+ T cells (not recorded which) from PBMCs.

The CDR3 region is CAISATRQETQYF. The CDR3 nucleotides are TGTGCCATCAGTGCCACCCGCCAAGAGACCCAGTACTTC. This rearrangement joins TRBV10-3 to TRBJ2-5; no clear D. This CDR3 region has 13 residues. Looked up from germline, CDR1 is ENHRY and CDR2 is SYGVKD. V lost 4 bases and J lost 1, with 7 bases in between.